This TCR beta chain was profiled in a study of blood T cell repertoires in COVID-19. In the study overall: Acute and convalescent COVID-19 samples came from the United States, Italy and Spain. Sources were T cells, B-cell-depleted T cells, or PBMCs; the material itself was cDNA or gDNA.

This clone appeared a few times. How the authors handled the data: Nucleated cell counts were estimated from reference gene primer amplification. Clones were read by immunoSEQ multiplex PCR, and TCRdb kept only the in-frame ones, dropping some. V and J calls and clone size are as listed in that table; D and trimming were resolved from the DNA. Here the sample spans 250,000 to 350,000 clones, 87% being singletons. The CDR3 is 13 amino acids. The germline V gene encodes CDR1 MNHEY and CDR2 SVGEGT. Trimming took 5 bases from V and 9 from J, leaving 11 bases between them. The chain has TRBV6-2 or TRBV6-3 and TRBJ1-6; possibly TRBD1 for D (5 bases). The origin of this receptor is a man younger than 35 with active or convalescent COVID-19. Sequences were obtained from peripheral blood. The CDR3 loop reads CASSADNGSPLHF. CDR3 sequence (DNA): TGTGCCAGCAGTGCGGACAACGGTTCACCCCTCCACTTT.